Listed below are T cell receptor beta chains from one sample, sequenced in a study of shared clonotypes between healthy human individuals. Sequenced by immunoSEQ multiplex PCR; TCRdb stores in-frame clones only, minus some. In the table there are about 490,000 clones, approximately 79% of which are singletons. Sequences were obtained from PBMCs. The receptors come from a woman aged 40-49 years in good health. Some clones in this sample may be carry-over from other donors' samples. Each CDR3 is given with its conserved first and last residue. Fields, in order: D gene, V gene, J gene, clone size, CDR3 protein, CDR3 DNA. A D gene is named only where the DNA matches it firmly. Some rows have no size entry. The others give once, few or many, or a class for an expanded clone.

TRBD1	TRBV6-6	TRBJ2-2	.	CASSYSTGGSGELFF	TGTGCCAGCAGTTATTCGACAGGGGGCAGCGGGGAGCTGTTTTTT
TRBD2	TRBV7-6	TRBJ2-5	once	CASSLAWREFQETQYF	TGTGCCAGCAGCTTAGCGTGGCGGGAGTTCCAAGAGACCCAGTACTTC
.	TRBV27	TRBJ1-3	.	CASSLFVGNTIYF	TGTGCCAGCAGTTTATTTGTAGGGAACACCATATATTTT
TRBD2	TRBV7-8	TRBJ2-7	.	CASSPRSAGISYEQYF	TGTGCCAGCAGCCCTCGCTCAGCGGGGATCTCCTACGAGCAGTACTTC
TRBD1	TRBV19	TRBJ1-1	few	CASGRDRGFPEAFF	TGTGCCAGTGGCCGGGACAGGGGATTTCCTGAAGCTTTCTTT
.	TRBV5-1	TRBJ2-5	.	CASSTPYTQETQYF	TGCGCCAGCAGCACCCCTTACACCCAAGAGACCCAGTACTTC
.	TRBV5-6	TRBJ2-4	.	CASSLVRGNIQYF	TGTGCCAGCAGCTTGGTCCGTGGGAACATTCAGTACTTC
.	TRBV21-1	TRBJ2-7	.	CASSKEGQGRSYEQYF	TGTGCCAGCAGCAAAGAGGGACAGGGAAGGTCCTACGAGCAGTACTTC
.	TRBV15	TRBJ2-1	.	CATSRGSSAGMDEQFF	TGTGCCACCAGCAGAGGAAGTTCGGCGGGAATGGATGAGCAGTTCTTC
.	TRBV7-9	TRBJ2-7	.	CASSPIYEQYF	TGTGCCAGCAGCCCGATCTACGAGCAGTACTTC
TRBD1	TRBV11-2	TRBJ2-7	.	CASSYTPDRVNYEQYF	TGTGCCAGCAGCTATACTCCGGACAGGGTAAACTACGAGCAGTACTTC
TRBD2	TRBV7-9	TRBJ2-1	.	CASSPRGLAGVWFEQFF	TGTGCCAGCAGCCCCCGGGGACTAGCGGGAGTCTGGTTTGAGCAGTTCTTC
.	TRBV29-1	TRBJ2-1	.	CSVVLAWHNEQFF	TGCAGCGTTGTACTAGCATGGCACAATGAGCAGTTCTTC
TRBD1	TRBV25-1	TRBJ2-5	many	CASSEGQGAEETQYF	TGTGCCAGCAGTGAAGGCCAGGGGGCCGAAGAGACCCAGTACTTC
.	TRBV7-9	TRBJ1-1	once	CASSLEAGEAFF	TGTGCCAGCAGCTTAGAAGCAGGTGAAGCTTTCTTT
.	TRBV15	TRBJ1-1	many	CATGAWGVTEAFF	TGTGCCACCGGCGCATGGGGGGTAACTGAAGCTTTCTTT
.	TRBV21-1	TRBJ2-1	.	CASSKTSGRFGEQFF	TGTGCCAGCAGCAAGACTAGCGGGAGGTTCGGTGAGCAGTTCTTC
TRBD2	TRBV4-1	TRBJ2-3	.	CASSQEGRAVDTQYF	TGCGCCAGCAGCCAAGAGGGGAGGGCCGTAGATACGCAGTATTTT
.	TRBV5-8	TRBJ2-1	.	CASSPGLLEQFF	TGTGCCAGCAGCCCGGGACTCCTTGAGCAGTTCTTC
.	TRBV7-6	TRBJ2-1	many	CASSLAPRAPATLSSYNEQFF	TGTGCCAGCAGCTTAGCGCCTCGGGCGCCCGCCACCCTTAGCTCCTACAATGAGCAGTTCTTC
.	TRBV5-3	TRBJ1-3	.	CARSLDLGDSGNTIYF	TGTGCCAGAAGCTTGGATTTGGGGGATTCTGGAAACACCATATATTTT
.	TRBV27	TRBJ1-5	.	CASSLLPLQPQHF	TGTGCCAGCAGTTTATTGCCCCTTCAGCCCCAGCATTTT
.	TRBV11-2	TRBJ1-3	.	CASSSLNRIPSSGNTIYF	TGTGCCAGCAGCTCCCTGAACAGGATTCCAAGCTCTGGAAACACCATATATTTT
.	TRBV30	TRBJ1-3	.	CAWSAGGDTIYF	TGTGCCTGGAGTGCTGGGGGGGACACCATATATTTT
TRBD1	TRBV27	TRBJ1-1	once	CASSLRGRVVNTEAFF	TGTGCCAGCAGCCTCAGGGGGAGGGTAGTTAACACTGAAGCTTTCTTT
.	TRBV29-1	TRBJ2-1	.	CSVGRAAYYNEQFF	TGCAGCGTTGGCCGGGCAGCCTACTACAATGAGCAGTTCTTC
.	TRBV11-2	TRBJ1-3	few	CASSPRGVDTIYF	TGTGCCAGCAGCCCCCGCGGGGTAGACACCATATATTTT
.	TRBV30	TRBJ2-7	.	CAWSINVRYEQYF	TGTGCCTGGAGTATAAATGTACGCTACGAGCAGTACTTC
TRBD2	TRBV19	TRBJ2-1	.	CASSPGLAGYKSSYNEQFF	TGTGCCAGTAGTCCAGGACTAGCGGGCTATAAGAGCTCCTACAATGAGCAGTTCTTC
.	TRBV30	TRBJ1-2	.	CAWSLRRGPLGGYTF	TGTGCCTGGAGTTTAAGAAGGGGCCCTTTGGGTGGCTACACCTTC
.	TRBV5-1	TRBJ2-2	few	CASRADSNTGELFF	TGCGCCAGCAGGGCAGACAGTAACACCGGGGAGCTGTTTTTT
TRBD2	TRBV6-6	TRBJ2-7	.	CASSYGGLHSYEQYF	TGTGCCAGCAGTTACGGGGGACTACACTCCTACGAGCAGTACTTC
.	TRBV2	TRBJ2-2	.	CASCSHLNTGELFF	TGTGCCAGCTGCAGTCACCTCAACACCGGGGAGCTGTTTTTT
TRBD2	TRBV10-2	TRBJ2-2	.	CASSVAGDTGELFF	TGCGCCAGCAGTGTAGCGGGAGACACCGGGGAGCTGTTTTTT
.	TRBV12-2	TRBJ1-3	few	CASRLIVSGNTIYF	TGTGCAAGTCGCTTAATCGTCTCTGGAAACACCATATATTTT
TRBD2	TRBV7-2	TRBJ2-5	few	CASSPGTTNQETQYF	TGTGCCAGCAGCCCCGGGACTACCAACCAAGAGACCCAGTACTTC
.	TRBV2	TRBJ2-3	.	CASSGTSLSTDTQYF	TGTGCCAGCAGCGGGACCTCCTTAAGTACAGATACGCAGTATTTT
.	TRBV7-8	TRBJ2-2	few	CASSPRALYTGELFF	TGTGCCAGCAGCCCGAGGGCCCTGTACACCGGGGAGCTGTTTTTT
.	TRBV5-6	TRBJ2-4	.	CASSLGPPGNIQYF	TGTGCCAGCAGCCTAGGACCCCCCGGAAACATTCAGTACTTC
TRBD2	TRBV4-2	TRBJ2-1	few	CASSRRLAGDNEQFF	TGTGCCAGCAGCCGGCGCTTAGCGGGAGACAATGAGCAGTTCTTC
.	TRBV10-1	TRBJ1-1	few	CASSVGLNTEAFF	TGCGCCAGCAGCGTGGGTCTGAACACTGAAGCTTTCTTT
.	TRBV5-6	TRBJ1-1	.	CASTMAGGTEAFF	TGTGCCAGCACCATGGCCGGCGGCACTGAAGCTTTCTTT
.	TRBV5-1	TRBJ2-1	.	CASSLRDGTYNEQFF	TGCGCCAGCAGCTTGAGGGACGGAACCTACAATGAGCAGTTCTTC
.	TRBV5-6	TRBJ2-5	few	CASSSKEGYQETQYF	TGTGCCAGCAGCTCCAAAGAAGGGTACCAAGAGACCCAGTACTTC
.	TRBV7-9	TRBJ2-7	.	CASSLAGVGHEQYF	TGTGCCAGCAGCTTAGCAGGGGTGGGACACGAGCAGTACTTC
.	TRBV9	TRBJ2-3	once	CASSSGYDTQYF	TGTGCCAGCAGTTCAGGGTACGATACGCAGTATTTT
.	TRBV7-6	TRBJ1-2	.	CASSLSMGDGYTF	TGTGCCAGCAGCCTCTCGATGGGCGATGGCTACACCTTC
.	TRBV7-7	TRBJ2-5	once	CASSLGSSSQTQYF	TGTGCTAGCAGCTTAGGGTCTAGCAGTCAGACCCAGTACTTC
.	TRBV5-1	TRBJ1-1	.	CASKYPSGDTEAFF	TGCGCCAGCAAGTATCCCTCGGGGGACACTGAAGCTTTCTTT
.	TRBV11-2	TRBJ2-7	.	CASSLRTVRDEQYF	TGTGCCAGCAGCTTAAGGACAGTTAGGGACGAGCAGTACTTC
.	TRBV2	TRBJ2-7	.	CASSYTDYEQYF	TGTGCCAGCAGTTACACAGACTACGAGCAGTACTTC
TRBD1	TRBV6-5	TRBJ2-7	.	CASSYSRQGNYEQYF	TGTGCCAGCAGTTACTCCCGACAGGGGAACTACGAGCAGTACTTC
TRBD2	TRBV6-5	TRBJ2-1	.	CASSYGLAGMEQFF	TGTGCCAGCAGTTACGGACTAGCGGGTATGGAGCAGTTCTTC